This T cell receptor (beta chain) is from a study of blood T cell repertoires in COVID-19. For the study at large: The samples span acute and convalescent COVID-19 from the United States, Italy and Spain. Sample material is recorded as cDNA or gDNA derived from T cells, B-cell-depleted T cells, or PBMCs.

Trimming took off 5 bases at V and 5 bases at J, with 15 bases between the two ends. The germline V gene has CDR1 GTSNPN and CDR2 SVGIG (reference sequence). The CDR3 extends over 13 amino acids. This clone was detected only a few times. Original methodology: Researchers report that nucleated cell counts were estimated from reference gene primer amplification. TCRdb's table, derived via immunoSEQ multiplex PCR, lists solely in-frame clones and lacks some. That table furnishes V, J and clone size, whereas the DNA furnished D and trimming. The sample gives more than 95,000 clones, 65% to 80% of which show up once; roughly a fifth is in the top ten.

J is TRBJ2-5 and V is TRBV30; a weak D match, TRBD2 (6 bases). The specimen sequenced was peripheral blood. This sequence originates from a woman in her sixties or seventies with acute or convalescent COVID-19. The CDR3 loop reads CAWAGLGVETQYF. The CDR3 DNA sequence: TGTGCCTGGGCGGGACTGGGGGTGGAGACCCAGTACTTC.